The rows below give T cell receptor beta chains drawn from one sample of a study of CD8+ T cells in alopecia areata. Only in-frame clones appear in the TCRdb table, and some are missing; sequencing was by immunoSEQ multiplex PCR. Of 200,000 to 250,000 clones detected, less than 50% appear once; the ten largest clones hold approximately 2.9%. Sequencing was performed on CD4+ T cells sorted from blood, taken at approximately week 36, from a patient treated with tofacitinib. These receptors were taken from a human donor with alopecia areata. Each CDR3 is given with its conserved first and last residue. The D gene is left open where the match is weak. The size entry is marked missing in some rows and otherwise reads once, few, many or a size class.

clone size: -
J gene: TRBJ2-3
D gene: TRBD2
V gene: TRBV5-4
CDR3 DNA: TGTGCCAGCATAACTAGCGGGAGGAGAACAGATACGCAGTATTTT
CDR3 protein: CASITSGRRTDTQYF

clone size: few
J gene: TRBJ1-5
D gene: -
V gene: TRBV18
CDR3 DNA: TGTGCCAGCTCACAAATGCGTGGGGATCAGCCCCAGCATTTT
CDR3 protein: CASSQMRGDQPQHF

clone size: -
J gene: TRBJ2-3
D gene: -
V gene: TRBV25-1
CDR3 DNA: TGTGCCAGCAGTCTACGGGTTAGCACAGATACGCAGTATTTT
CDR3 protein: CASSLRVSTDTQYF

clone size: -
J gene: TRBJ2-3
D gene: -
V gene: TRBV7-2
CDR3 DNA: TGTGCCAGCAGCTTAGCCCCCACGCGGGTAGACGTTACGCAGTATTTT
CDR3 protein: CASSLAPTRVDVTQYF

clone size: -
J gene: TRBJ2-1
D gene: -
V gene: TRBV20-1
CDR3 DNA: TGCAGTGCACCCTATAATGAGCAGTTCTTC
CDR3 protein: CSAPYNEQFF

clone size: -
J gene: TRBJ1-5
D gene: TRBD1
V gene: TRBV5-1
CDR3 DNA: TGCGCCAGCAGCTTGGATACAGGGGGCGAACAGCCCCAGCATTTT
CDR3 protein: CASSLDTGGEQPQHF

clone size: few
J gene: TRBJ2-1
D gene: -
V gene: TRBV28
CDR3 DNA: TGTGCCAGCAGTTTTTCCGGATACAATGAGCAGTTCTTC
CDR3 protein: CASSFSGYNEQFF

clone size: -
J gene: TRBJ2-5
D gene: -
V gene: TRBV11-2
CDR3 DNA: TGTGCCAGCAGGTCGGGAGAAAAGACCCAGTACTTC
CDR3 protein: CASRSGEKTQYF

clone size: few
J gene: TRBJ2-4
D gene: TRBD2
V gene: TRBV6-6
CDR3 DNA: TGTGCCAGCAGGCCAGCGGGGGGACTAGCCAAAAACATTCAGTACTTC
CDR3 protein: CASRPAGGLAKNIQYF

clone size: -
J gene: TRBJ2-1
D gene: TRBD2
V gene: TRBV29-1
CDR3 DNA: TGCAGCGTGGTAGGGACTAGCGGGAACAGCGACTTTTACAATGAGCAGTTCTTC
CDR3 protein: CSVVGTSGNSDFYNEQFF

clone size: -
J gene: TRBJ1-2
D gene: -
V gene: TRBV7-9
CDR3 DNA: TGTGCCAGCAGCTTTACTGACTATGGCTACACCTTC
CDR3 protein: CASSFTDYGYTF

clone size: -
J gene: TRBJ1-2
D gene: TRBD1
V gene: TRBV6-5
CDR3 DNA: TGTGCCAGCAGTCAAAACAGGGGTGGCTACACCTTC
CDR3 protein: CASSQNRGGYTF

clone size: once
J gene: TRBJ1-5
D gene: -
V gene: TRBV9
CDR3 DNA: TGTGCCAGCAGCGGGCGACACCGGTATAGCAATCAGCCCCAGCATTTT
CDR3 protein: CASSGRHRYSNQPQHF

clone size: -
J gene: TRBJ2-3
D gene: TRBD2
V gene: TRBV9
CDR3 DNA: TGTGCCAGCAGCGTAGACCCACTAGCGTCCGGGGCGCAGTATTTT
CDR3 protein: CASSVDPLASGAQYF

clone size: -
J gene: TRBJ2-5
D gene: -
V gene: TRBV4-2
CDR3 DNA: TGTGCCAGCAGCCAGAAGGACCACCTCCAAGAGACCCAGTACTTC
CDR3 protein: CASSQKDHLQETQYF

clone size: once
J gene: TRBJ2-7
D gene: TRBD2
V gene: TRBV5-1
CDR3 DNA: TGCGCCAGCAGCCTCAATGCCGAGACTAGCGGGAGGAAGGGGCAGTACTTC
CDR3 protein: CASSLNAETSGRKGQYF

clone size: -
J gene: TRBJ2-7
D gene: TRBD1
V gene: TRBV14
CDR3 DNA: TGTGCCAGCAGCCCGCCCGGGACAGGGCGTCTTTCGGAGCAGTACTTC
CDR3 protein: CASSPPGTGRLSEQYF

clone size: once
J gene: TRBJ2-7
D gene: -
V gene: TRBV15
CDR3 DNA: TGTGCCACCAGCAAGTTACGGGACCTTCGGGAGCAGTACTTC
CDR3 protein: CATSKLRDLREQYF

clone size: many
J gene: TRBJ1-5
D gene: -
V gene: TRBV4-2
CDR3 DNA: TGTGCCAGCAGCCTAAAAACAGGGAATCAGCCCCAGCATTTT
CDR3 protein: CASSLKTGNQPQHF

clone size: -
J gene: TRBJ1-2
D gene: TRBD1
V gene: TRBV7-9
CDR3 DNA: TGTGCCAGCAGCTTAGGGCCGACAGGGAGCTATGGCTACACCTTC
CDR3 protein: CASSLGPTGSYGYTF

clone size: -
J gene: TRBJ2-3
D gene: -
V gene: TRBV11-2
CDR3 DNA: TGTGCCAGCAGCTTACTTGGGGGCGGCACAGATACGCAGTATTTT
CDR3 protein: CASSLLGGGTDTQYF

clone size: -
J gene: TRBJ2-2
D gene: -
V gene: TRBV28
CDR3 DNA: TGTGCCAGCAGTAGCAGAAACACCGGGGAGCTGTTTTTT
CDR3 protein: CASSSRNTGELFF

clone size: -
J gene: TRBJ2-2
D gene: -
V gene: TRBV6-4
CDR3 DNA: TGTGCCTTAAGTGGGTGGAACACCGGGGAGCTGTTTTTT
CDR3 protein: CALSGWNTGELFF

clone size: -
J gene: TRBJ2-2
D gene: -
V gene: TRBV7-9
CDR3 DNA: TGTGCCAGCAGCTTACAGGGGCTGGCCACCGGGGAGCTGTTTTTT
CDR3 protein: CASSLQGLATGELFF